Each of the 17 T cell receptor beta chains below was sequenced from the same sample in a study of T cell repertoires in aging, cancer and after chemotherapy. TCR beta rearrangements were amplified from peripheral blood genomic DNA. Rearranged V-D-J TRB sequences were amplified with a mixed TRB-A/B primer pool. TCRdb redid the calling of the multiplex PCR reads with MiXCR, one entry per CDR3 protein. The sample holds more than 9,000 distinct CDR3 sequences, over 25% seen once. The sequencing input was blood. These receptor sequences come from a human donor in good health.

This clonotype rates as medium-sized. J is TRBJ1-2 and V is TRBV19; D is unresolved. Germline values: CDR1 LNHDA, CDR2 SQIVND (reference sequence). This CDR3 contains 12 residues. The germline V and J ends were trimmed by 6 bases and 6 bases, with 11 bases remaining between them. The CDR3 region is CASSLTYDGYTF. CDR3 DNA: TGTGCCAGTAGCCTCACTTACGATGGCTACACCTTC. Full variable domain (rest looked up from reference TRBV19 and TRBJ1-2): DGGITQSPKYLFRKEGQNVTLSCEQNLNHDAMYWYRQDPGQGLRLIYYSQIVNDFQKGDIAEGYSVSREKKESFPLTVTSAQKNPTAFYLCASSLTYDGYTFGSGTRLTVV.

The V and J genes are TRBV19 and TRBJ1-1; D is undetermined. CDR3 size: 12 residues. V was pared by 8 bases and J by 4 bases, with 11 bases between. The germline V gene has CDR1 LNHDA and CDR2 SQIVND (reference sequence). For the CDR3, the DNA is TGTGCCAGTTCAAACCGGGGCACTGAAGCTTTCTTT. It specifies CASSNRGTEAFF.

V gene TRBV10-3 combines with J gene TRBJ2-7, with D hard to call. The V end lost 4 bases, the J end lost 3 bases, and 19 bases lay between the germline ends. Germline-derived CDR1 and CDR2 are ENHRY and SYGVKD. This CDR3 has 16 amino acids. Here the CDR3 DNA reads TGTGCCATCAGTGGAGGAGAGGAAGTATCGGTCTACGAGCAGTACTTC. Its translation is CAISGGEEVSVYEQYF.

The table lists this clonotype with a few counts. V gene TRBV6-5 combines with J gene TRBJ1-2; 12 bases match TRBD1. Trimming took 0 bases from V and 7 from J; bases not matched to a gene: 3. The CDR3 loop spans 15 amino acids. Germline loops: CDR1 MNHEY, CDR2 SVGAGI. In DNA form, the CDR3 reads TGTGCCAGCAGTTACTCGGGACAGGGGGCGATTGGCTACACCTTC. As protein: CASSYSGQGAIGYTF.

The sample holds a few counts of this clonotype. The chain links TRBV12-3 or TRBV12-4 to TRBJ1-2; a weak D match, TRBD1 (5 bases). Trimming shortened V by 6 bases and J by 7 bases, and 18 bases separated the two germline ends. The CDR3 spans 14 residues. CDR3 amino acids: CASRTGPLAGGYTF. The CDR3, as DNA: TGTGCCAGCAGGACGGGACCTCTCGCAGGTGGCTACACCTTC.

This clonotype was seen a handful of times. The rearrangement joins TRBV30 to TRBJ1-1; no firm D call. The V gene lost 2 bases and the J gene lost 5 bases, with 12 bases spanning the gap. CDR3 length: 13 residues. Germline CDR1 is GTSNPN and CDR2 is SVGIG (reference sequence). The chain's CDR3 is CAWSRPPGTEAFF. The CDR3 nucleotides are TGTGCCTGGAGTCGGCCCCCGGGTACTGAAGCTTTCTTT.

The chain uses TRBV19 and TRBJ1-5; D call uncertain. CDR3 length: 16 residues. V was cut by 6 bases and J by 0 bases, with 15 bases left in between. Germline V gives CDR1 LNHDA, CDR2 SQIVND (reference sequence). CDR3 protein: CASREDWAGSNQPQHF. As DNA, the CDR3 is TGTGCCAGTAGGGAGGACTGGGCGGGTAGCAATCAGCCCCAGCATTTT.

The chain joins TRBV6-4 to TRBJ2-3; no reliable D call. V lost 0 bases and J 2 bases, leaving 9 bases between the germline ends. This CDR3 region has 15 residues. Germline CDR1 and CDR2: MRHNA and SNTAGT. The CDR3 DNA is TGTGCCAGCAGTGACTCAACCCGAGACACAGATACGCAGTATTTT. Translated: CASSDSTRDTDTQYF.

This clonotype was recorded a few times. V gene TRBV11-3 combines with J gene TRBJ1-2; 7 nucleotides match TRBD1. CDR1 and CDR2 (germline): SGHNT, YENEEA. The CDR3 length is 12 residues. With 5 bases clipped from V and 13 bases from J, the junction kept 10 bases outside the gene matches. The CDR3 DNA is TGTGCCAGCAGCGAGCGGACAGGCTCTAGCACCTTC. It specifies CASSERTGSSTF. The full variable domain, completed using reference TRBV11-3 and TRBJ1-2, is EAGVVQSPRYKIIEKKQPVAFWCNPISGHNTLYWYLQNLGQGPELLIRYENEEAVDDSQLPKDRFSAERLKGVDSTLKIQPAELGDSAVYLCASSERTGSSTFGSGTRLTVV.

By share, this clonotype counts as medium-sized. The V call is TRBV19, the J call TRBJ2-1; D call uncertain. The CDR3 spans 14 residues. The germline V gene encodes CDR1 LNHDA and CDR2 SQIVND (reference sequence). Trimming took 1 base from V and 8 from J, leaving 12 bases between them. The chain's CDR3 is CASSIGESAHEQFF. Here the CDR3 DNA reads TGTGCCAGTAGTATAGGAGAAAGTGCCCATGAGCAGTTCTTC.

V usage is TRBV6-5 and J usage is TRBJ2-6; 8 positions match TRBD1. The CDR3 is 15 amino acids. CDR1 MNHEY and CDR2 SVGAGI come from the germline V gene. After removal of 8 bases from V and 2 bases from J, the junction contained 5 bases not matched to a gene. CDR3 loop: CASGEQGAGANVLTF. The CDR3 DNA follows: TGTGCCAGCGGGGAACAGGGGGCTGGGGCCAACGTCCTGACTTTC.

The chain is built from TRBV7-2 and TRBJ1-5; D perhaps matches TRBD1 (6 bases). The CDR3 consists of 14 residues. Germline-derived CDR1 and CDR2 are SGHTA and FQGNSA. Trimming removed 4 bases from V and 2 bases from J, with 9 bases in between. The CDR3 here is CASSSRQGNQPQHF. CDR3 bases: TGTGCCAGCAGCTCTAGACAGGGCAATCAGCCCCAGCATTTT.

The chain couples TRBV5-1 to TRBJ2-7; D is perhaps TRBD2 (6 bases). Germline-derived CDR1 and CDR2 are SGHRS and YFSETQ. V lost 4 bases and J lost 3, with 11 bases in between. CDR3 size: 13 residues. The CDR3 sequence is CASSPSRDYEQYF. The DNA for the CDR3 is TGCGCCAGCAGCCCCTCGCGGGACTACGAGCAGTACTTC. The variable domain in full, completed from reference TRBV5-1 and TRBJ2-7, reads KAGVTQTPRYLIKTRGQQVTLSCSPISGHRSVSWYQQTPGQGLQFLFEYFSETQRNKGNFPGRFSGRQFSNSRSEMNVSTLELGDSALYLCASSPSRDYEQYFGPGTRLTVT.

V gene TRBV5-6 combines with J gene TRBJ1-2; weak D call: TRBD1 (5 bases). Trimming removed 4 bases at V and 0 bases at J, with 13 bases between. The CDR3 has 15 amino acids. Germline V gene lookup returns CDR1 SGHDT and CDR2 YYEEEE. The CDR3 spells CASSGDLEANYGYTF. CDR3 sequence (DNA): TGTGCCAGCAGCGGGGACCTTGAAGCTAACTATGGCTACACCTTC.

Judged by abundance, this clonotype is medium-sized (0.01 to 0.1%). V and J are TRBV18 and TRBJ2-7; D gene uncertain. Germline values: CDR1 KGHSH, CDR2 LQKENI. The germline V and J ends were trimmed by 3 bases and 1 base, with 10 bases remaining between them. There are 14 residues in the CDR3. The CDR3 DNA reads as TGTGCCAGCTCACCTGAGGCTGCGTCCTACGAGCAGTACTTC. Protein product: CASSPEAASYEQYF.

This chain connects TRBV6-5 to TRBJ1-5; 9 bases agree with TRBD1. Losses at the gene ends were 6 bases for V and 2 bases for J; bases not matched to a gene: 8. Germline loops: CDR1 MNHEY, CDR2 SVGAGI. The CDR3 contains 16 residues. CDR3 sequence (DNA): TGTGCCAGCAGGTCCACAGGGGGCTCCGGCAATCAGCCCCAGCATTTT. It codes for CASRSTGGSGNQPQHF.

This chain joins TRBV10-3 and TRBJ1-1; possibly TRBD1 for D (5 bases). This CDR3 comprises 14 residues. V dropped 8 bases and J dropped 1 base, with 14 bases sitting between them. Germline-derived CDR1 and CDR2 are ENHRY and SYGVKD. In nucleotides, the CDR3 is TGTGCCATCGGGGGATCGGATCCGAACACTGAAGCTTTCTTT. Protein product: CAIGGSDPNTEAFF.